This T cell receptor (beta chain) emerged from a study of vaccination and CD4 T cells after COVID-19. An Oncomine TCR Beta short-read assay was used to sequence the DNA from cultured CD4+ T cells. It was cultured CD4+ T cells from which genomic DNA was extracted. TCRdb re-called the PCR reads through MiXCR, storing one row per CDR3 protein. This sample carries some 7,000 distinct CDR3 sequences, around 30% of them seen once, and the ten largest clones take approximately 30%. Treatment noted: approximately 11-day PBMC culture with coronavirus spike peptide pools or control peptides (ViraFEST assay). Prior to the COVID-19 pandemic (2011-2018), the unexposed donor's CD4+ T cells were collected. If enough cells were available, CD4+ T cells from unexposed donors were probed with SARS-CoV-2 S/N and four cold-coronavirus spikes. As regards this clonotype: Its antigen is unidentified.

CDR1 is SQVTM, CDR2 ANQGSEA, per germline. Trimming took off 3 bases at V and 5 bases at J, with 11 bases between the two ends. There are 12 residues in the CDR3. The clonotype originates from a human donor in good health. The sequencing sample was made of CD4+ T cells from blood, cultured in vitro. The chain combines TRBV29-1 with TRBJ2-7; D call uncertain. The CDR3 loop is CSVDGVSNEQYF. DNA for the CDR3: TGCAGCGTTGATGGGGTTAGCAACGAGCAGTACTTC.